Each of the 3 T cell receptor beta chains below was sequenced from the same sample in a study of control samples from healthy donors and cancer patients. The protocol was immunoSEQ multiplex PCR, while the TCRdb copy is restricted to in-frame clones and leaves out a portion. This sample carries some 200,000 clones, around 94% of them seen once, and the ten largest clones take approximately 1.4%. The sequenced sample consisted of blood. Every receptor here comes from a man aged 50 or older in good health.

The chain couples TRBV7-3 to TRBJ1-1; D unresolved. V was pared by 6 bases and J by 1 base, with 12 bases between. CDR1 and CDR2 (germline): SGHTA, FQGTGA. This CDR3 is 14 amino acids long. The DNA of the CDR3 is TGTGCCAGCAGTTACGACGGTCCGAACACTGAAGCTTTCTTT. It translates to CASSYDGPNTEAFF.

The V call is TRBV5-4, the J call TRBJ1-6; D is uncertain. Trimming cost V 4 bases and J 8 bases, with 10 bases left between them. The V gene's germline CDR1 is SGHNT and CDR2 YYREEE (reference sequence). This CDR3 has 13 residues. This CDR3 reads CASSLWRDSPLHF. As DNA, the CDR3 is TGTGCCAGCAGCCTCTGGCGGGATTCACCCCTCCACTTT. The full variable domain, with the rest looked up from reference TRBV5-4 and TRBJ1-6, is ETGVTQSPTHLIKTRGQQVTLRCSSQSGHNTVSWYQQALGQGPQFIFQYYREEENGRGNFPPRFSGLQFPNYSSELNVNALELDDSALYLCASSLWRDSPLHFGNGTRLTVT.

The rearrangement uses TRBV5-4 and TRBJ2-2; 11 bases map to TRBD2. This CDR3 spans 16 amino acids. Germline V gene sequence: CDR1 SGHNT, CDR2 YYREEE (reference sequence). V was clipped by 0 bases and J by 5 bases; unmatched bases: 3. In nucleotides, the CDR3 is TGTGCCAGCAGCTTGGAAGGACTAGCGGGTACCGGGGAGCTGTTTTTT. Protein product: CASSLEGLAGTGELFF.